This T cell receptor (beta chain) comes out of a study of blood T cell repertoires in COVID-19. Study at large: Material from acute and convalescent COVID-19 was sourced from the United States, Italy and Spain. Nucleic acid was either cDNA or gDNA, and it came from T cells, B-cell-depleted T cells, or PBMCs.

Original data processing: Reference gene primer amplification gave nucleated cell count estimates. Generated by immunoSEQ multiplex PCR, the TCRdb table keeps only in-frame clones and is missing some. V and J calls and clone size are as listed in that table; D and trimming were resolved from the DNA. The table includes around 250,000 clones, 86% detected once. This TCR derives from a man aged 35-49 years with active or convalescent COVID-19. The sample taken for sequencing was peripheral blood.

CDR3 sequence (DNA): TGTGCCAGCAGCTTAGTCCGTGGGCAATACGAGCAGTACTTC. Protein sequence: CASSLVRGQYEQYF. V gene TRBV11-3 combines with J gene TRBJ2-7; D is undetermined. CDR1 and CDR2 (germline): SGHNT, YENEEA. The CDR3 is 14 amino acids. V was clipped by 1 base and J by 4 bases, with 11 bases between them.